The sequence of this T cell receptor (beta chain) was determined in a study of CD8+ T cells in alopecia areata. The study's findings and limits: Normal skin contains resident alphabeta T cells, and these are also sequenced in scalp samples.

This clone was observed a handful of times. No antigen is known for it. Extracted from the samples, RNA was reverse transcribed into cDNA to serve as the sequencing template. The data were produced by immunoSEQ multiplex PCR, yet TCRdb's version contains in-frame clones alone and is incomplete. Counted here are hundreds of thousands of clones, about 62% occurring once; the ten biggest clones make up 0.93%. As for treatment: oral pan-JAK inhibitor, 5-10 mg twice daily. The clonotype was recovered from a human donor with alopecia areata. Source: CD4+ T cells sorted from blood, taken at roughly week 52, from a patient treated with tofacitinib.

This chain's CDR3 is CSASVNTEAFF. The CDR3 DNA reads as TGCAGCGCGAGTGTGAACACTGAAGCTTTCTTT. The chain employs TRBV29-1 and TRBJ1-1; unclear D gene. The CDR3 length is 11 residues. V shed 7 bases and J shed 0 bases, with 6 bases lying between them. Per germline, CDR1 SQVTM and CDR2 ANQGSEA.